This entry concerns a single T cell receptor (beta chain). The sample belongs to a study of blood T cell repertoires in COVID-19. Study background: Italy, Spain and the United States were the sources of the convalescent and acute COVID-19 samples.

The germline V gene has CDR1 SGHAT and CDR2 FQNNGV. The ends were cut back, 1 base at V and 2 bases at J, with 6 bases in the middle. The CDR3 runs 13 residues. Original handling: Amplified reference gene primers provided the basis for estimating nucleated cell counts. The method was immunoSEQ multiplex PCR; TCRdb's version includes in-frame clones alone and lacks a portion of them. The V and J calls and clone size come from that table; D and trimming were worked out from the DNA. The top ten clones hold roughly 4% of a sample with some 39,000 clones, more than 80% of them seen once. This sequence originates from a man aged 55 to 69 with acute or convalescent COVID-19. The rearrangement joins TRBV11-2 to TRBJ2-7; D not resolved. The sample consisted of peripheral blood. The CDR3 DNA reads TGTGCCAGCAGCTTAGCGGGTCCCTACGAGCAGTACTTC. Protein: CASSLAGPYEQYF.